This T cell receptor beta chain originates from a study of T-cell memory formation after mild COVID-19. About the study: TCR clusters were largely donor specific. Overall study results and limits: Some SARS-CoV-2-responding clones were already detected in memory before infection. Clones that contracted clustered mainly in CM and EM if CD4+ and in EMRA if CD8+. CD4/CD8 balance held among clones contracting day 15 to 85, and later expanders leaned CD4+.

With respect to this clonotype: Antigen unknown.

TCRdb ran MiXCR on the 5' RACE reads and lists one entry per CDR3 protein. The sample lists approximately 180,000 distinct CDR3 sequences, around 15% occurring once. The clonotype originates from an adult woman who had mild COVID-19 (a few samples of this study predate the infection). Cell type and time point are not known. The specimen sequenced was PBMCs or a T cell subset sorted from them (not recorded which).

CDR3 bases: TGTGCCAGCAGGTATAGACCGACTAGGGGCTCCTACGAGCAGTACTTC. Its translation: CASRYRPTRGSYEQYF. The J gene is TRBJ2-7, the V gene TRBV6-5; D is perhaps TRBD2 (6 bases). This CDR3 spans 16 amino acids. CDR1 MNHEY and CDR2 SVGAGI come from the germline V gene. Trimming pared 6 bases from V and 0 bases from J, leaving 18 bases between.